The TCR beta chain described here comes from a study of T cell repertoires in cytomegalovirus infection. Study-wide context: Researchers turned to recently identified HLA-C-restricted CMV epitopes as well as well-studied HLA-B-restricted ones. CMV infection plus the matching HLA type was flagged by public TCR beta signatures. Whole-study results and caveats: Across the ex vivo response, the dominant clonotypes were HLA-C-restricted CMV-specific TCR beta clonotypes.

Remarks on this clonotype: Its antigen remains unidentified.

MiXCR, run by TCRdb on the reads, gives a single entry per CDR3 protein. Altogether a few hundred thousand distinct CDR3 sequences are present, 40% being singletons, with the ten largest covering about 46%. The receptor's source is a human donor in good health (CMV status not recorded). Some clones in this sample may be carry-over from other donors' samples. Here the sequenced sample was cultured PBMCs, taken from culture after CMV antigen stimulation.

CDR3 DNA: TGCAGTGCTAGGGGGACAGGGGCGCCCGAGCAGTACTTC. Protein product: CSARGTGAPEQYF. The chain joins TRBV20-1 to TRBJ2-7; TRBD1 matches 10 bases. V lost 3 bases to trimming and J lost 6 bases; unmatched junction nucleotides: 5. Germline assignment: CDR1 DFQATT and CDR2 SNEGSKA (reference sequence). This CDR3 has 13 amino acids.